The 16 T cell receptor beta chains below were found in one sample sequenced in a study of blood T cell repertoires in COVID-19. Clones were sequenced by immunoSEQ multiplex PCR, and TCRdb holds only the in-frame ones, with some missing. The repertoire holds some 250,000 clones, with about 73% as singletons. Sequenced sample: peripheral blood. All receptors come from a woman of 80 years or more with acute or convalescent COVID-19.

The chain employs TRBV2 and TRBJ2-4; the D is unclear. This CDR3 region has 15 residues. Between the trimmed V and J ends, which lost 0 bases and 8 bases, there was a span of 14 bases. CDR1 is SNHLY, CDR2 FYNNEI, per germline. The CDR3 bases are TGTGCCAGCAGTGAAGCCGACGGGTTTGTGGACATTCAGTACTTC. Translated, it gives CASSEADGFVDIQYF.

DNA of the CDR3: TGTGCCAGCAGCTTCCACCTAGCGGGGGAGACAGATACGCAGTATTTT. It translates to CASSFHLAGETDTQYF. V and J are TRBV7-2 and TRBJ2-3; 10 bases align to TRBD2. Germline trimming cut 3 bases from V and 3 bases from J; bases unmatched to any gene: 6. Germline CDR1 is SGHTA and CDR2 is FQGNSA. This CDR3 comprises 16 residues.

J is TRBJ2-3 and V is TRBV9; D unclear. The CDR3 runs 15 residues. The germline CDR1 and CDR2 sequences are SGDLS and YYNGEE. Trimming stripped 2 bases from V and 0 bases from J, with 10 bases between. CDR3 DNA sequence: TGTGCCAGCAGCGTTACGGGTACTAGCACAGATACGCAGTATTTT. Its translation: CASSVTGTSTDTQYF.

The J gene is TRBJ2-5, the V gene TRBV2, with D perhaps TRBD1 (8 bases). The CDR3 consists of 19 residues. Looked up from germline, CDR1 is SNHLY and CDR2 is FYNNEI. V lost 6 bases and J lost 2, with 28 bases in between. The CDR3 spells CASSRTGTGLGGVQETQYF. CDR3 DNA: TGTGCCAGCAGCAGAACCGGGACAGGCCTAGGGGGGGTTCAAGAGACCCAGTACTTC.

Regarding this clone: Other DNA sequences in the same sample also yield this CDR3. The chain joins TRBV11-2 to TRBJ2-1; 11 bases fit TRBD2. V dropped 5 bases and J dropped 4; count of bases not matched to a gene: 4. The CDR3 runs to 15 residues. Germline CDR1 SGHAT, CDR2 FQNNGV. The CDR3 loop reads CASSLLAGGYNEQFF. CDR3 coding DNA: TGTGCCAGCAGCCTCTTAGCGGGGGGGTACAATGAGCAGTTCTTC.

The chain combines TRBV4-2 with TRBJ2-5; a weak D match, TRBD2 (6 bases). CDR3 length: 17 residues. Germline V lookup: CDR1 LGHNA, CDR2 YNFKEQ. The V and J ends lost 0 bases and 5 bases respectively, with 19 bases between them. DNA for the CDR3: TGTGCCAGCAGCCAAGAGTCGAATGCGCGGGGTCAGGAGACCCAGTACTTC. Protein sequence: CASSQESNARGQETQYF.

This clone showed up just once. CDR3 sequence: CASSDPRRDSGNTIYF. CDR3 coding DNA: TGTGCCAGCAGTGACCCCCGCAGGGACTCTGGAAACACCATATATTTT. The rearrangement joins TRBV6-1 to TRBJ1-3, with a weak D call TRBD1 (5 bases). The CDR3 covers 16 residues. Looked up from germline, CDR1 is MNHNS and CDR2 is SASEGT. Trimming removed 3 bases from V and 0 bases from J, with 12 bases in between.

The rearrangement links TRBV6-2 or TRBV6-3 to TRBJ2-7, with D possibly being TRBD1 (5 bases). The better agreement between TRBJ2-1 and the DNA end casts doubt on the J call. From germline, CDR1 is MNHEY and CDR2 SVGEGT. CDR3 length: 13 amino acids. CDR3 coding DNA: TGTGCCAGCAGTGTTGACAGTCGTACGGTGCAGTTCTTC. Protein sequence: CASSVDSRTVQFF.

The genes are TRBV2 and TRBJ1-4, with TRBD1 identical over 10 bases. Trimming took 5 bases from V and 7 from J; bases not matched to a gene: 7. This CDR3 spans 15 amino acids. CDR1 is SNHLY and CDR2 is FYNNEI in the germline V gene. CDR3 sequence (DNA): TGTGCCAGCAGTCACCGGGACAGGGGATTTGAAAAACTGTTTTTT. Protein product: CASSHRDRGFEKLFF.

This sequence joins TRBV2 and TRBJ1-1; D uncertain. Trimming took 0 bases from V and 4 from J, leaving 12 bases between them. Germline CDR1 and CDR2: SNHLY and FYNNEI. The CDR3 runs to 15 residues. CDR3 protein: CASSEASGVSTEAFF. The CDR3 nucleotides read TGTGCCAGCAGTGAAGCAAGCGGGGTGAGCACTGAAGCTTTCTTT. The variable domain in full, completed from reference TRBV2 and TRBJ1-1, reads EPEVTQTPSHQVTQMGQEVILRCVPISNHLYFYWYRQILGQKVEFLVSFYNNEISEKSEIFDDQFSVERPDGSNFTLKIRSTKLEDSAMYFCASSEASGVSTEAFFGQGTRLTVV.

The chain has TRBV24-1 and TRBJ1-6, with TRBD1 matching 8 bases. The CDR3 sequence is 18 residues long. The V gene's germline CDR1 is KGHDR and CDR2 SFDVKD. Germline trimming cut 1 base from V and 7 bases from J; bases unmatched to any gene: 11. CDR3 amino acids: CATSDFPGRTGLNSPLHF. The CDR3 nucleotides read TGTGCCACCAGTGATTTCCCGGGACGGACAGGGTTGAATTCACCCCTCCACTTT.

V is TRBV23-1 and J is TRBJ1-2; maybe TRBD1 (5 bases). TRBV23-1 counts as an open reading frame of uncertain function. Trimming left V 2 bases short and J 4 bases short, with 17 bases between. The CDR3 extends over 16 amino acids. The CDR3 nucleotides are TGCGCCAGCAGTCAACGCGTGGAGGGGAGTACCTATGGCTACACCTTC. This codes for CASSQRVEGSTYGYTF.

The V gene is TRBV3-1 (or the pseudogene TRBV3-2), the J gene TRBJ2-1, with 9 bases matching TRBD2. This CDR3 has 15 amino acids. The V gene's germline CDR1 is LGHDT and CDR2 YNNKEL (reference sequence). Germline trimming cut 4 bases from V and 5 bases from J; bases unmatched to any gene: 6. Written as DNA, the CDR3 is TGTGCCAGCAGCCCAGAACTAGCGGGCCACAATGAGCAGTTCTTC. Translating gives CASSPELAGHNEQFF.

This clone was counted a few times. The chain uses TRBV3-1 (or the pseudogene TRBV3-2) and TRBJ2-7; 8 nucleotides agree with TRBD2. With 1 base clipped from V and 6 bases from J, the junction kept 8 bases outside the gene matches. The CDR3 sequence is 15 residues long. Germline assignment: CDR1 LGHDT and CDR2 YNNKEL (reference sequence). CDR3 region: CASSQGTGGPAEQYF. CDR3 nucleotide sequence: TGTGCCAGCAGCCAAGGGACGGGGGGGCCGGCCGAGCAGTACTTC.

The J gene is TRBJ1-2, the V gene TRBV2, with 7 bases lining up with TRBD1. CDR3 length equals 14 residues. Germline V gene lookup returns CDR1 SNHLY and CDR2 FYNNEI. With 3 bases clipped from V and 7 bases from J, the junction kept 8 bases outside the gene matches. This CDR3 is CASSDDRVWGGYTF. The CDR3 DNA follows: TGTGCCAGCAGTGATGACAGGGTCTGGGGTGGCTACACCTTC.

The chain employs TRBV6-5 and TRBJ1-2, with 7 bases matching TRBD1. The CDR3 totals 13 residues. Trimming removed 6 bases from V and 8 bases from J; junction bases left unmatched: 9. From germline, CDR1 is MNHEY and CDR2 SVGAGI. The chain's CDR3 is CASRPDRDRGYTF. The CDR3 DNA sequence: TGTGCCAGCAGGCCCGACAGGGATCGAGGCTACACCTTC.